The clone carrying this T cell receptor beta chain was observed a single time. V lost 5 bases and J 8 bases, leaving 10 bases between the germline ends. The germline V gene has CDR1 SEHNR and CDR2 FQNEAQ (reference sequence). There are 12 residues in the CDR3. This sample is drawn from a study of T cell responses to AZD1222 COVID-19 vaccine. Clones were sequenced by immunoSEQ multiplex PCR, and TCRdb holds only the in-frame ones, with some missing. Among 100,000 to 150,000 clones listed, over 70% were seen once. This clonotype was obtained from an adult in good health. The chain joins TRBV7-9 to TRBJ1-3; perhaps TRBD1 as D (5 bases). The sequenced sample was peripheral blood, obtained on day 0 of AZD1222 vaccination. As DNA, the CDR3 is TGTGCCAGCAGCCGCCTAGGGGACACCATATATTTT. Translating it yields CASSRLGDTIYF.